Listed below are T cell receptor beta chains from one sample, sequenced in a study of shared clonotypes between healthy human individuals. TCRdb's table, derived via immunoSEQ multiplex PCR, lists solely in-frame clones and lacks some. The sample shows about 2.1 million clones, over 85% of them seen only once. What was sequenced was naive CD8+ T cells from PBMCs. Source of these receptors: a man aged 18 to 29 in good health. Some clones in this sample may be carry-over from other donors' samples. CDR3s include the opening cysteine and the closing phenylalanine or tryptophan. A D gene is named only where the DNA matches it firmly. Expanded clones are given a class, and other clones once, few, many or no size at all.

d_gene | abundance | j_gene | v_gene | CDR3aa | CDR3nt
NA | NA | TRBJ2-1 | TRBV27 | CASSFQEDVSEQFF | TGTGCCAGCAGTTTTCAGGAGGACGTAAGTGAGCAGTTCTTC
TRBD1 | NA | TRBJ1-5 | TRBV27 | CASSQDRGNQPQHF | TGTGCCAGCAGTCAAGACAGGGGCAATCAGCCCCAGCATTTT
NA | NA | TRBJ2-2 | TRBV6-6 | CASTHRGPGELFF | TGTGCCAGCACCCACCGGGGGCCCGGGGAGCTGTTTTTT
NA | NA | TRBJ1-2 | TRBV7-9 | CASSLEEGTYGYTF | TGTGCCAGCAGCTTAGAGGAGGGAACGTACGGCTACACCTTC
NA | NA | TRBJ2-5 | TRBV5-1 | CASSLMRDLRETQYF | TGCGCCAGCAGCTTGATGCGGGACCTCCGGGAGACCCAGTACTTC
NA | NA | TRBJ1-4 | TRBV7-9 | CASSPVGALSNQNEKLFF | TGTGCCAGCAGCCCAGTGGGGGCGCTTTCAAATCAGAATGAAAAACTGTTTTTT
TRBD2 | NA | TRBJ2-1 | TRBV4-3 | CASSPGLAGARFF | TGCGCCAGCAGCCCCGGACTAGCGGGTGCGAGGTTCTTC
NA | NA | TRBJ2-1 | TRBV7-2 | CASAKGIRNEQFF | TGTGCCAGCGCCAAGGGGATAAGGAATGAGCAGTTCTTC
TRBD2 | NA | TRBJ2-1 | TRBV6-5 | CASSYLLAGGHEQFF | TGTGCCAGCAGTTACTTACTAGCGGGAGGCCATGAGCAGTTCTTC
NA | once | TRBJ1-1 | TRBV28 | CASSLSTAYMNTEAFF | TGTGCCAGCAGTTTATCGACGGCTTACATGAACACTGAAGCTTTCTTT
NA | NA | TRBJ2-7 | TRBV30 | CAWRGAGTYEQYF | TGTGCCTGGAGGGGGGCCGGTACCTACGAGCAGTACTTC
NA | NA | TRBJ2-7 | TRBV11-2 | CASSNRHGLNPGGYEQYF | TGTGCCAGCAGCAACCGACATGGACTAAACCCAGGGGGTTACGAGCAGTACTTC
NA | NA | TRBJ2-2 | TRBV4-2 | CASSQGGEMELFF | TGTGCCAGCAGCCAGGGGGGAGAAATGGAGCTGTTTTTT
NA | NA | TRBJ2-7 | TRBV13 | CASSTSNWGASYEQYF | TGTGCCAGCAGCACGAGCAATTGGGGCGCCTCCTACGAGCAGTACTTC
TRBD1 | NA | TRBJ1-1 | TRBV5-1 | CASRLRGLNTEAFF | TGCGCCAGCAGACTCAGGGGGCTGAACACTGAAGCTTTCTTT
TRBD2 | NA | TRBJ2-1 | TRBV2 | CASSASAGAPYNEQFF | TGTGCCAGCAGTGCAAGCGCGGGAGCGCCCTACAATGAGCAGTTCTTC
NA | NA | TRBJ2-2 | TRBV28 | CASWGPQNTGELFF | TGTGCCAGCTGGGGGCCCCAGAACACCGGGGAGCTGTTTTTT
NA | once | TRBJ1-1 | TRBV11-2 | CASSPDNTNTEAFF | TGTGCCAGCAGCCCGGACAATACGAACACTGAAGCTTTCTTT
NA | NA | TRBJ2-7 | TRBV5-6 | CASSLSHSNHEQYF | TGTGCCAGCAGCTTGTCCCACTCCAATCACGAGCAGTACTTC
TRBD1 | NA | TRBJ2-7 | TRBV14 | CASSLKPGQHSSYEQYF | TGTGCCAGCAGCCTAAAGCCGGGACAGCATAGCTCCTACGAGCAGTACTTC
NA | NA | TRBJ1-4 | TRBV11-2 | CASSPRSTDATNEKLFF | TGTGCCAGCAGCCCTCGATCCACAGATGCAACTAATGAAAAACTGTTTTTT
TRBD1 | NA | TRBJ2-1 | TRBV10-2 | CATKYWTGHNEQFF | TGCGCCACCAAATATTGGACAGGGCACAATGAGCAGTTCTTC
NA | NA | TRBJ1-1 | TRBV6-5 | CASSYNRNTEAFF | TGTGCCAGCAGTTACAACAGGAACACTGAAGCTTTCTTT
NA | NA | TRBJ2-3 | TRBV27 | CASSPNGPRTDTQYF | TGTGCCAGCAGTCCAAACGGACCGCGCACAGATACGCAGTATTTT
NA | NA | TRBJ2-1 | TRBV29-1 | CSAWGLPPGYNEQFF | TGCAGCGCCTGGGGACTGCCCCCTGGGTACAATGAGCAGTTCTTC
TRBD2 | NA | TRBJ2-7 | TRBV19 | CASSIDRASGIYEQYF | TGTGCCAGTAGTATAGATCGGGCTAGCGGGATCTACGAGCAGTACTTC
NA | NA | TRBJ1-2 | TRBV6-5 | CASSLFGGNYGYTF | TGTGCCAGCAGTCTCTTCGGGGGTAACTATGGCTACACCTTC
NA | NA | TRBJ2-7 | TRBV30 | CAWSSAGLYEQYF | TGTGCCTGGAGTTCCGCAGGGCTGTACGAGCAGTACTTC
TRBD1 | NA | TRBJ2-7 | TRBV19 | CASSPGQTYEQYF | TGTGCCAGTAGCCCGGGACAGACTTACGAGCAGTACTTC
TRBD2 | NA | TRBJ2-2 | TRBV9 | CASSTGLAGFTGELFF | TGTGCCAGCAGCACCGGACTAGCGGGATTCACCGGGGAGCTGTTTTTT
TRBD2 | NA | TRBJ2-1 | TRBV6-5 | CASSLGLAGYNEQFF | TGTGCCAGCAGCCTCGGACTAGCGGGATACAATGAGCAGTTCTTC
NA | NA | TRBJ2-7 | TRBV6-1 | CASSEWGGTTEGYEQYF | TGTGCCAGCAGTGAATGGGGTGGGACCACCGAAGGATACGAGCAGTACTTC
NA | NA | TRBJ1-4 | TRBV10-3 | CAISESGGRINEKLFF | TGTGCCATCAGTGAGTCCGGGGGAAGGATAAATGAAAAACTGTTTTTT
TRBD2 | NA | TRBJ2-1 | TRBV7-9 | CAVRSSGHNEQFF | TGTGCCGTCCGGTCTAGCGGCCACAATGAGCAGTTCTTC
TRBD1 | once | TRBJ2-3 | TRBV28 | CASSKSRDSPTDTQYF | TGTGCCAGCAGTAAATCCCGGGACAGCCCCACAGATACGCAGTATTTT
TRBD2 | once | TRBJ2-7 | TRBV5-1 | CASSLIGSGVYLSYEQYF | TGCGCCAGCAGCTTGATAGGTAGCGGGGTCTACCTCTCCTACGAGCAGTACTTC
NA | NA | TRBJ2-7 | TRBV21-1 | CASNPVSRPYEQYF | TGTGCCAGCAATCCAGTCAGCCGTCCCTACGAGCAGTACTTC
NA | NA | TRBJ2-6 | TRBV19 | CASSIDNSGANVLTF | TGTGCCAGTAGTATTGACAACTCTGGGGCCAACGTCCTGACTTTC
NA | once | TRBJ1-1 | TRBV4-1 | CASSHVQGHTEAFF | TGCGCCAGCAGCCACGTACAGGGTCACACTGAAGCTTTCTTT
NA | NA | TRBJ2-1 | TRBV25-1 | CASSESGSRYNEQFF | TGTGCCAGCAGTGAATCGGGATCGCGCTACAATGAGCAGTTCTTC
NA | NA | TRBJ2-7 | TRBV28 | CASTMGGGLYEQYF | TGTGCCAGCACCATGGGTGGGGGGCTCTACGAGCAGTACTTC
TRBD1 | NA | TRBJ2-7 | TRBV7-3 | CASSKTGAFSYEQYF | TGTGCCAGCAGTAAGACAGGGGCCTTTTCCTACGAGCAGTACTTC
TRBD2 | NA | TRBJ2-2 | TRBV29-1 | CSVEGLASGSTGELFF | TGCAGCGTTGAAGGGCTCGCTAGCGGGAGCACCGGGGAGCTGTTTTTT
TRBD2 | NA | TRBJ2-3 | TRBV4-3 | CASSQRLAGDTDTQYF | TGCGCCAGCAGCCAGCGACTAGCGGGAGACACAGATACGCAGTATTTT
NA | few | TRBJ2-2 | TRBV11-2 | CASSFGRYTGELFF | TGTGCCAGCAGCTTCGGCAGGTACACCGGGGAGCTGTTTTTT
TRBD1 | NA | TRBJ2-2 | TRBV7-9 | CASSRTGRNTGELFF | TGTGCCAGCAGCCGGACAGGGCGAAACACCGGGGAGCTGTTTTTT
NA | NA | TRBJ1-5 | TRBV13 | CASMRGQVEKSNQPQHF | TGTGCCAGCATGCGGGGGCAGGTAGAAAAGAGCAATCAGCCCCAGCATTTT
NA | NA | TRBJ2-7 | TRBV7-6 | CASSLRPSASYEQYF | TGTGCCAGCAGCTTAAGGCCCTCCGCGAGCTACGAGCAGTACTTC
TRBD1 | NA | TRBJ2-3 | TRBV28 | CASSLWGDTIKGAYF | TGTGCCAGCAGTTTATGGGGCGACACCATCAAGGGGGCGTATTTT
NA | NA | TRBJ2-7 | TRBV5-8 | CASSLAGLFEQYF | TGTGCCAGCAGCTTGGCAGGACTCTTCGAGCAGTACTTC
NA | NA | TRBJ1-4 | TRBV13 | CASSRVGRMELFF | TGTGCCAGCAGCCGCGTGGGGAGAATGGAACTGTTTTTT
NA | NA | TRBJ2-1 | TRBV7-8 | CASLGGEQFF | TGTGCCAGCTTGGGAGGTGAGCAGTTCTTC
NA | NA | TRBJ1-1 | TRBV9 | CASSPRTRDTEAFF | TGTGCCAGCAGCCCTCGGACTAGGGACACTGAAGCTTTCTTT
TRBD2 | NA | TRBJ2-2 | TRBV18 | CASSLGLAGVDGELFF | TGTGCCAGCTCACTAGGACTAGCGGGAGTGGACGGGGAGCTGTTTTTT
TRBD1 | NA | TRBJ2-5 | TRBV7-9 | CASITDRDRVGETQYF | TGTGCCAGCATCACCGACCGGGACAGGGTGGGAGAGACCCAGTACTTC